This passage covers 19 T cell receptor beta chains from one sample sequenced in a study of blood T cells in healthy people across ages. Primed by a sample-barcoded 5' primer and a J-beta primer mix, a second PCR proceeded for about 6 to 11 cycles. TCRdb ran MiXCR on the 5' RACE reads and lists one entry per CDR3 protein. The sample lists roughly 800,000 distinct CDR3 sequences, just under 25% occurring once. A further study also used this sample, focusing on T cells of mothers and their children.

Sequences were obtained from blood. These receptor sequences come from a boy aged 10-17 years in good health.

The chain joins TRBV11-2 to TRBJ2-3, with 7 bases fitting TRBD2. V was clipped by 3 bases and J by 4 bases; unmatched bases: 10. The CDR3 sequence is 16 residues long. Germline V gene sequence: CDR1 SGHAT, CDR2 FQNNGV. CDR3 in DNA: TGTGCCAGCAGCTTCGTGGCGGGAGCTGTGGCAGATACGCAGTATTTT. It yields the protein CASSFVAGAVADTQYF.

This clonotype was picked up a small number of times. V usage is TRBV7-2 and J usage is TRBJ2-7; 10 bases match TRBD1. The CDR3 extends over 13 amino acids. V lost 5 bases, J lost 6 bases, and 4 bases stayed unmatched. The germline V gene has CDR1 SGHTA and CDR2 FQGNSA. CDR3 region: CASSDGTGAEQYF. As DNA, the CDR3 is TGTGCCAGCAGCGACGGGACAGGGGCCGAGCAGTACTTC.

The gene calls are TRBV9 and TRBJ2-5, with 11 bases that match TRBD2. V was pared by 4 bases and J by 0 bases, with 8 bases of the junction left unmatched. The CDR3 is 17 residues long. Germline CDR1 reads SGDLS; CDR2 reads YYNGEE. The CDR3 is CASSPQGLAANQETQYF. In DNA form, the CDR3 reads TGTGCCAGCAGCCCCCAGGGACTAGCGGCCAACCAAGAGACCCAGTACTTC.

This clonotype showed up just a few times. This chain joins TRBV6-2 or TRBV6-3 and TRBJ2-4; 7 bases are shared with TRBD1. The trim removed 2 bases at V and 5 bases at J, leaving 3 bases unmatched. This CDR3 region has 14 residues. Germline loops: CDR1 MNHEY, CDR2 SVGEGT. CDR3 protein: CASSYVTGQNIQYF. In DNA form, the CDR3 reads TGTGCCAGCAGTTACGTGACAGGGCAAAACATTCAGTACTTC.

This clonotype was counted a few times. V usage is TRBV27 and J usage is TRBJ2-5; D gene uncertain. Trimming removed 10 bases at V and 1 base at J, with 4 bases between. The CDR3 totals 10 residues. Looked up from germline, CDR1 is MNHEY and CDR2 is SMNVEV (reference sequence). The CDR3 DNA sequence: TGTGCCAAGGTCCAAGAGACCCAGTACTTC. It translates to CAKVQETQYF.

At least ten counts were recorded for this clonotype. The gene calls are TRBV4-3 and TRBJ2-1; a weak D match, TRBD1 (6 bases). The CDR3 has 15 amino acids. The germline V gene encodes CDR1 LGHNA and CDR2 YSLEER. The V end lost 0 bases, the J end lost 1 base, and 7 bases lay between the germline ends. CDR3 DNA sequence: TGCGCCAGCAGCCAAGAAGGGGGATCCTACAATGAGCAGTTCTTC. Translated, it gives CASSQEGGSYNEQFF.

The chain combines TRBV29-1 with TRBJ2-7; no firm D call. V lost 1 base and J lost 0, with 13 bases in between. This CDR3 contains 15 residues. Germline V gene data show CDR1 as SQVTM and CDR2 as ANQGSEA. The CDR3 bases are TGCAGCGTTGAAGCGGCAGCCGAAGACTCCTACGAGCAGTACTTC. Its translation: CSVEAAAEDSYEQYF.

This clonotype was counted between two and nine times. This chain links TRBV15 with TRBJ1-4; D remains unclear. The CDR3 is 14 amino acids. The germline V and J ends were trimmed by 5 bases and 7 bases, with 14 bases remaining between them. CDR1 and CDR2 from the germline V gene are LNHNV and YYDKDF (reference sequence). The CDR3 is CATSSERVGEKLFF. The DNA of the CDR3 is TGTGCCACCAGCTCGGAGAGGGTCGGTGAAAAACTGTTTTTT.

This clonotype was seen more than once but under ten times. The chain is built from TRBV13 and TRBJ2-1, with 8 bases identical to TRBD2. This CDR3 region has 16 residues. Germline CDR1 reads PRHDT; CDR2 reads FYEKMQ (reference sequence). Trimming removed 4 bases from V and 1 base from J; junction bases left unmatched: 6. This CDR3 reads CASSSRVAGSYNEQFF. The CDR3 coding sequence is TGTGCCAGCAGCTCTCGGGTAGCGGGGTCCTACAATGAGCAGTTCTTC.

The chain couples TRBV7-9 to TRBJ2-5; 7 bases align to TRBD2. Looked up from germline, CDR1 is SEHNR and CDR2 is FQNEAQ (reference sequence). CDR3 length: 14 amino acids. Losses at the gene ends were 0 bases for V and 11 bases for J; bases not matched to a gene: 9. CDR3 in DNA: TGTGCCAGCAGCTTAGCGGGAGGGCCGGATGAGCAGTACTTC. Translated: CASSLAGGPDEQYF.

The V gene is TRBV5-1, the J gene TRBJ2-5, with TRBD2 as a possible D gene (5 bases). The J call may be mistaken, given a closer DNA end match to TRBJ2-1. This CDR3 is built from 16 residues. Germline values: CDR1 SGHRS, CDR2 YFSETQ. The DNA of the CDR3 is TGCGCCAGCAGCTTGGGGTACGGGATTCCCTACAATGAGCAGTTCTTC. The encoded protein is CASSLGYGIPYNEQFF.

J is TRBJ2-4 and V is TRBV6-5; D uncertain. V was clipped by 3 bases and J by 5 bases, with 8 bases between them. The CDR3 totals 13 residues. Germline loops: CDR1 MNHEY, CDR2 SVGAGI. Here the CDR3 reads CASSYDIENIQYF. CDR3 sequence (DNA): TGTGCCAGCAGTTATGATATAGAAAACATTCAGTACTTC.

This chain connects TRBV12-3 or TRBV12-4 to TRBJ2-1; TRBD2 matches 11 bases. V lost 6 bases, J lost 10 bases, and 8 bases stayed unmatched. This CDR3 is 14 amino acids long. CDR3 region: CASRASGRTGEQFF. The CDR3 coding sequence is TGTGCCAGCAGGGCTAGCGGGAGGACGGGCGAGCAGTTCTTC.

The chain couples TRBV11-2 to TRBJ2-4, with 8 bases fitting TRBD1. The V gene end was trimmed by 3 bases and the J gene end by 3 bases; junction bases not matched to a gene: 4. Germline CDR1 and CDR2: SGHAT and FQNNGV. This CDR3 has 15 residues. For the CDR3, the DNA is TGTGCCAGCAGCTTGGGACAGGCCAACAAAAACATTCAGTACTTC. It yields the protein CASSLGQANKNIQYF.

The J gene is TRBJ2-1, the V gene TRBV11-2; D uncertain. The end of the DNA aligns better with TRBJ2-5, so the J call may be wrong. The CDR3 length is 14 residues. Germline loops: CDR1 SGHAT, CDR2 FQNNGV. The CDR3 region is CASSSDRWRSTQYF. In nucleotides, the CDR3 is TGTGCCAGCAGCTCCGACCGTTGGCGAAGTACCCAGTACTTC.

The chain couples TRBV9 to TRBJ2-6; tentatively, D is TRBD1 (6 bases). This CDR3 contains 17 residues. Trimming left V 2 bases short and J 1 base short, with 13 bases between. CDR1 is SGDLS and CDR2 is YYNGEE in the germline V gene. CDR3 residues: CASSVLQGSSGANVLTF. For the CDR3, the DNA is TGTGCCAGCAGCGTCCTACAGGGCTCATCTGGGGCCAACGTCCTGACTTTC.

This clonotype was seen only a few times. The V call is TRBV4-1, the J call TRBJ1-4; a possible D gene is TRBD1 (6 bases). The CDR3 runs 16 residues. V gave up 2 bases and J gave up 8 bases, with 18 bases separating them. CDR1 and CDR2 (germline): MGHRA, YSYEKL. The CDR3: CASSQPNRGGREKLFF. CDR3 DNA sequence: TGCGCCAGCAGCCAACCCAATCGCGGGGGGCGAGAAAAACTGTTTTTT.

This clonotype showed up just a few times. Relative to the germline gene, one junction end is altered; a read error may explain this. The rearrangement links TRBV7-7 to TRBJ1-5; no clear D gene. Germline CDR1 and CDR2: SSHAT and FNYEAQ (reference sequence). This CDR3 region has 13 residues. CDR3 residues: CASSSTAGQPQHF. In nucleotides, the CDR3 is TGTGCTAGCAGCTCTACGGCGGGTCAGCCCCAGCATTTT.

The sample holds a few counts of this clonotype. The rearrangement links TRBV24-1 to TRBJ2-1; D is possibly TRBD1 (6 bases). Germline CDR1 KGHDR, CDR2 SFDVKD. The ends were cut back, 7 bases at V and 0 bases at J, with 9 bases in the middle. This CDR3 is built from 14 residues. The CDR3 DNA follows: TGTGCCACCAGCTCGGACAGCTCCTACAATGAGCAGTTCTTC. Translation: CATSSDSSYNEQFF.